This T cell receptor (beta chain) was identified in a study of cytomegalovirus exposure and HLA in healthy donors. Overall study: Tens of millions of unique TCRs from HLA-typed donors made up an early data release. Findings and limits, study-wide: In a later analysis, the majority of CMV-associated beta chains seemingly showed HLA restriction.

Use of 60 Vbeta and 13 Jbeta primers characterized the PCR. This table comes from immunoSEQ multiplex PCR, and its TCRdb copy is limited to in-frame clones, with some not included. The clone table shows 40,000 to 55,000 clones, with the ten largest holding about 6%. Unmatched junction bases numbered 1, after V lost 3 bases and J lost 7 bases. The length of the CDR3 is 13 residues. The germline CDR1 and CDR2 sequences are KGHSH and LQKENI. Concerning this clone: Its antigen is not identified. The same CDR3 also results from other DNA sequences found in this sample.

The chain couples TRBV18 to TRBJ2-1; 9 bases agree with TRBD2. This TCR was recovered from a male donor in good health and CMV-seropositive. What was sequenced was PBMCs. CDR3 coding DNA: TGTGCCAGCTCACCTACTAGCGGGAATGAGCAGTTCTTC. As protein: CASSPTSGNEQFF.